This paragraph covers one TCR beta chain sequence. The antigen is not known. Autoimmune disease history or systemic immunosuppression was exclusionary. Produced via immunoSEQ multiplex PCR; TCRdb's table is partial and in-frame only. This table holds about 12,000 clones, about 76% found once. The CDR3 is 14 residues long. The ends were cut back, 2 bases at V and 4 bases at J, with 11 bases in the middle. CDR1 MNHNY and CDR2 SVGAGI come from the germline V gene (reference sequence). The source of the sample is a study of OX40 agonist ivuxolimab in advanced cancers. Study in general: Prior anti-PD-1, anti-PD-L1 or anti-CTLA-4 therapy was allowed; around 40% had some.

General study results and limits: In the 0.1 to 3.0 mg/kg range, CD4+ and CD8+ blood T cells had expanded clonally by week 6. The antigen specificity of the peripheral T cells (those that were expanded) was not determined.

This clonotype originated in an adult with an advanced solid tumor such as melanoma, head and neck, liver or kidney cancer. This chain joins TRBV6-6 and TRBJ1-2, with D tentatively TRBD1 (5 bases). This specimen consisted of CD4+ or CD8+ T cells sorted from blood, obtained in a trial of the OX40 agonist ivuxolimab. The CDR3 coding sequence is TGTGCCAGCAGTTACGACGGCAGGGCCTATGGCTACACCTTC. This translates into CASSYDGRAYGYTF.